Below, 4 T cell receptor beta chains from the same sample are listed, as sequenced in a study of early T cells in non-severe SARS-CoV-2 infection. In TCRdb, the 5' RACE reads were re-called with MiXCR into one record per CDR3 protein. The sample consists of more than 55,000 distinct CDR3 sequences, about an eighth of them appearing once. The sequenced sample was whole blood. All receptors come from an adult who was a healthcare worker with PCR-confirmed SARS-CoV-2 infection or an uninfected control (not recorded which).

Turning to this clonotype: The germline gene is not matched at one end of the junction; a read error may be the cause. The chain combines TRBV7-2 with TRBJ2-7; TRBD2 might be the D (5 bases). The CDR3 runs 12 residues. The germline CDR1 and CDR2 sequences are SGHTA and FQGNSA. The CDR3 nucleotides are TGTGCCAGCAGCTTAGATCTGGGGAGCCAGTGCTTC. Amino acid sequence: CASSLDLGSQCF.

The CDR3 DNA is TGTGCCAGCTCACCGCGAGGTCCCTACGAGCAGTACTTC. This codes for CASSPRGPYEQYF. The chain combines TRBV18 with TRBJ2-7; the D is unclear. The CDR3 sequence is 13 residues long. V was pared by 3 bases and J by 2 bases, with 8 bases between. Germline loops: CDR1 KGHSH, CDR2 LQKENI.

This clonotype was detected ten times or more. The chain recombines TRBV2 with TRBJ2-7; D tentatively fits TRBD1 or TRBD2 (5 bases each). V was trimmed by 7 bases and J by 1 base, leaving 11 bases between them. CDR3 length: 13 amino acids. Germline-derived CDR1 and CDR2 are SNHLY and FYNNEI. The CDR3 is CASTSGTSYEQYF. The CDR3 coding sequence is TGTGCCAGCACATCGGGGACGTCCTACGAGCAGTACTTC.

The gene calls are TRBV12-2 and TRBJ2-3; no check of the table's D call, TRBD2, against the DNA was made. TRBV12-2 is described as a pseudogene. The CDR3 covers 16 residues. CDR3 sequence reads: CASRLALAGASDTQYF. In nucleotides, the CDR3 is TGTGCAAGTCGCTTAGCGTTAGCGGGAGCGTCAGATACGCAGTATTTT.